This section outlines one T cell receptor (beta chain) sequence together with its context. Its antigen is not known. This record comes from a study of shared clonotypes between healthy human individuals. Overall study context: Each donor's CD8 memory used one plate, CD8 naive two, each CD4 subset three.

Between the trimmed V and J ends, which lost 6 bases and 3 bases, there was a span of 11 bases. Germline V lookup: CDR1 MNHNY, CDR2 SVGAGI (reference sequence). The CDR3 is 13 amino acids. Study results and caveats: Larger estimated richness was generally seen in naive subsets than in memory subsets.

The DNA input per sorted-subset replicate PCR was 200 ng, corresponding to 30,000 or so T cell genomes. TCRdb's table, derived via immunoSEQ multiplex PCR, lists solely in-frame clones and lacks some. The table shows about 2.3 million clones, with approximately 93% occurring only once. The genes are TRBV6-6 and TRBJ1-1, with D perhaps matching TRBD1 (6 bases). Sample: naive CD4+ T cells from PBMCs. The subset here: CD45RA+ positively selected. The receptor comes from a man aged 18 to 29 in good health. Some clones in this sample may be carry-over from other donors' samples. The CDR3 reads CASSRNRDTEAFF. In DNA form, the CDR3 reads TGTGCCAGCAGCCGAAACAGGGACACTGAAGCTTTCTTT.